A single sample is the source of the 5 T cell receptor beta chains below, sequenced in a study of blood T cell repertoires in COVID-19. TCRdb's table, derived via immunoSEQ multiplex PCR, lists solely in-frame clones and lacks some. Here the sample spans 150,000 to 200,000 clones, around 85% being singletons. Sequenced material: peripheral blood. Receptors were obtained from a human donor with acute or convalescent COVID-19. The donor label of this sample is uncertain.

The rearrangement uses TRBV12-5 and TRBJ1-5, with TRBD1 matching 11 bases. With 3 bases clipped from V and 2 bases from J, the junction kept 15 bases outside the gene matches. CDR3 length: 20 residues. Per the germline V gene, CDR1 is LGHNT and CDR2 is FRNRAP. CDR3 amino acids: CASGFMTGQGAGDGNQPQHF. The CDR3 DNA is TGTGCTAGTGGTTTCATGACCGGACAGGGGGCGGGGGATGGCAATCAGCCCCAGCATTTT.

The V call is TRBV15, the J call TRBJ2-5; TRBD2 agrees at 10 bases. Germline values: CDR1 LNHNV, CDR2 YYDKDF (reference sequence). V was clipped by 1 base and J by 3 bases; unmatched bases: 14. CDR3 length equals 19 residues. CDR3 in DNA: TGTGCCACCAGCAGAGGCCCAGGGGCTAGCGGGGGCCGCAAAGAGACCCAGTACTTC. Its protein is CATSRGPGASGGRKETQYF.

This clone was detected only once. V gene TRBV28 combines with J gene TRBJ1-5, with D unclear. The V gene lost 2 bases and the J gene lost 0 bases, with 8 bases spanning the gap. The CDR3 consists of 15 residues. Germline CDR1 reads MDHEN; CDR2 reads SYDVKM. The chain's CDR3 is CASSLHGYSNQPQHF. The CDR3 DNA reads as TGTGCCAGCAGTTTACACGGTTATAGCAATCAGCCCCAGCATTTT.

The genes are TRBV18 and TRBJ1-5, with a weak D call TRBD1 (6 bases). Trimming removed 1 base at V and 3 bases at J, with 19 bases between. Germline CDR1 reads KGHSH; CDR2 reads LQKENI. The CDR3 contains 18 residues. CDR3 region: CASSPLQVGAHNNQPQHF. CDR3 sequence (DNA): TGTGCCAGCTCACCACTCCAGGTGGGGGCGCATAACAATCAGCCCCAGCATTTT.

The chain combines TRBV12-5 with TRBJ1-5, with D maybe TRBD1 (5 bases). The germline gives CDR1 LGHNT, CDR2 FRNRAP. The germline V and J ends were trimmed by 6 bases and 9 bases, with 15 bases remaining between them. This CDR3 comprises 13 residues. DNA of the CDR3: TGTGCTAGTGGAAGGGACGTCGGGGGGCCCCAGCATTTT. Translated, it gives CASGRDVGGPQHF.